Below, one T cell receptor beta chain is given with its context. TCRdb keeps only in-frame clones here, not all; method: immunoSEQ multiplex PCR. The table has 90,000 or so clones, about 92% seen once. The sample belongs to a study of T cell changes during pregnancy in multiple sclerosis. This CDR3 comprises 15 residues. V was shortened by 1 base and J by 0 bases, with 10 bases between the two germline ends. Germline V gene lookup returns CDR1 SEHNR and CDR2 FQNEAQ (reference sequence). The genes are TRBV7-9 and TRBJ2-7; D is perhaps TRBD2 (5 bases). This TCR was sampled from a female donor with multiple sclerosis, enrolled in a pregnancy study. The source was peripheral blood, collected in the first trimester of pregnancy. CDR3 sequence: CASSLGGATSYEQYF. The DNA for the CDR3 is TGTGCCAGCAGCTTAGGGGGAGCGACCTCCTACGAGCAGTACTTC.